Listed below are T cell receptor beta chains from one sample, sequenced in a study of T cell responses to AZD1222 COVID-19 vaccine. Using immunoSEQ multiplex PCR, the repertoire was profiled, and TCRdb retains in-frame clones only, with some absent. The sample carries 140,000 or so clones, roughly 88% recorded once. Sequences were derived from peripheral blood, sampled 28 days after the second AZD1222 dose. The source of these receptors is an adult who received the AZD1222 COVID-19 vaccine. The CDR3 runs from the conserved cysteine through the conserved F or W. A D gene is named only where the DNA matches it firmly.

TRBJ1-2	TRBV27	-	CASRRQGGVRGYTF	TGTGCCAGCAGGCGCCAGGGTGGCGTGCGTGGCTACACCTTC
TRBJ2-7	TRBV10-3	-	CAISDYTSYEQYF	TGTGCCATCAGTGACTATACTAGCTACGAGCAGTACTTC
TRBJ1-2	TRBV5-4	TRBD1	CASSFMTGEYGYTF	TGTGCCAGCAGCTTCATGACAGGGGAGTATGGCTACACCTTC
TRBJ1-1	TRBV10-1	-	CASSRTASEAFF	TGCGCCAGCAGTCGGACAGCCAGTGAAGCTTTCTTT
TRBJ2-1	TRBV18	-	CASSPKFEGVFTSEQFF	TGTGCCAGCTCACCAAAATTCGAGGGAGTATTTACTAGTGAGCAGTTCTTC
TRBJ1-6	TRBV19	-	CASRVWGRAYNSPLHF	TGTGCCAGTAGAGTTTGGGGGCGCGCCTATAATTCACCCCTCCACTTT
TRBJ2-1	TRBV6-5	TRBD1	CASSYPRGSSYNEQFF	TGTGCCAGCAGTTACCCCAGGGGGAGCTCCTACAATGAGCAGTTCTTC
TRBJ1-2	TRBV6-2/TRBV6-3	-	CASSYGGTSYGYTF	TGTGCCAGCAGTTACGGTGGGACGTCTTATGGCTACACCTTC
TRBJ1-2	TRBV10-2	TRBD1	CASSAYRGNYGYTF	TGCGCCAGCAGTGCCTACAGGGGCAACTATGGCTACACCTTC
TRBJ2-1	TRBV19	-	CASSTGDIRNEQFF	TGTGCCAGTAGTACCGGGGACATAAGGAATGAGCAGTTCTTC
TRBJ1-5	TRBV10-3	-	CAISENPNQPQHF	TGTGCCATCAGTGAGAACCCCAATCAGCCCCAGCATTTT
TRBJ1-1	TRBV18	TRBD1	CASSPWTGANTEAFF	TGTGCCAGCTCACCCTGGACAGGGGCGAACACTGAAGCTTTCTTT
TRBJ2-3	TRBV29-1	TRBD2	CSVDSGGTDTQYF	TGCAGCGTTGATAGCGGGGGGACAGATACGCAGTATTTT
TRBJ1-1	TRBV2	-	CASSEARVPNTEAFF	TGTGCCAGCAGTGAAGCGCGCGTGCCGAACACTGAAGCTTTCTTT
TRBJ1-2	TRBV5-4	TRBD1	CASSFGDRDSYGYTF	TGTGCCAGCAGCTTCGGTGACAGGGATAGCTATGGCTACACCTTC